This T cell receptor beta chain came from a study of blood T cell repertoires in COVID-19. In the authors' workflow: Counts of nucleated cells, estimated from reference gene primer amplification, were obtained. Clones were read by immunoSEQ multiplex PCR, and TCRdb kept only the in-frame ones, dropping some. V and J calls and clone size are given by that table; D and trimming were obtained from the DNA. The data hold 400,000 to 450,000 clones, with roughly 89% observed a single time. Germline V lookup: CDR1 KGHDR, CDR2 SFDVKD. The CDR3 consists of 15 residues. Trimming removed 12 bases from V and 5 bases from J, with 21 bases in between.

The chain combines TRBV24-1 with TRBJ2-2; D perhaps matches TRBD2 (5 bases). The sequence derives from a young man with COVID-19, enrolled during active disease. The sequenced sample consisted of peripheral blood. The CDR3 is CASRASRVRTGELFF. CDR3 sequence (DNA): TGTGCCTCGCGGGCCTCCCGGGTGAGAACCGGGGAGCTGTTTTTT.